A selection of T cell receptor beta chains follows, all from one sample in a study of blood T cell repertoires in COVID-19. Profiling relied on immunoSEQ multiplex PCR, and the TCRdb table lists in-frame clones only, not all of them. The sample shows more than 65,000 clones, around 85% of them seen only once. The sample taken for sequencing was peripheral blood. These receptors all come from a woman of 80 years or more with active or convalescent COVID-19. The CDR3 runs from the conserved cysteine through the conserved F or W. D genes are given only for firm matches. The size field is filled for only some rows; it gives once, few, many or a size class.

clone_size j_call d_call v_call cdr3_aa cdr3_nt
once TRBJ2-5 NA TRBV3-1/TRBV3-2 CASSQRGTQYF TGTGCCAGCAGCCAACGGGGGACCCAGTACTTC
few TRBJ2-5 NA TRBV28 CASRDPVERRTQYF TGTGCCAGCAGAGACCCCGTGGAGCGTAGAACCCAGTACTTC
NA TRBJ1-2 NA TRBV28 CASSLEVYYGYTF TGTGCCAGCAGTTTAGAGGTGTACTATGGCTACACCTTC
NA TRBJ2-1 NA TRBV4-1 CASSQEPGVAYNEQFF TGCGCCAGCAGCCAAGAACCGGGAGTGGCCTACAATGAGCAGTTCTTC
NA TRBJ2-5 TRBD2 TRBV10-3 CAISWTSGDQETQYF TGTGCCATCAGTTGGACTAGCGGGGATCAAGAGACCCAGTACTTC
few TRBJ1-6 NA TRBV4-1 CASSQDQDSSLATPLHF TGCGCCAGCAGCCAAGATCAAGACAGTTCCCTTGCGACACCCCTCCACTTT
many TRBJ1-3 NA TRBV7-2 CASSISQGNTIYF TGTGCCAGCAGCATAAGTCAGGGAAACACCATATATTTT
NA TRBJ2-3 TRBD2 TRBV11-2 CASSLGTSRSTDTQYF TGTGCCAGCAGCTTAGGGACTAGCAGAAGCACAGATACGCAGTATTTT
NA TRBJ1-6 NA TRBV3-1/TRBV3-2 CASSQATVYNSPLHF TGTGCCAGCAGCCAAGCGACAGTCTATAATTCACCCCTCCACTTT
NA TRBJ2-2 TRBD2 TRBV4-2 CASSQAGGTSGTGELFF TGTGCCAGCAGCCAAGCGGGTGGGACTAGCGGCACCGGGGAGCTGTTTTTT
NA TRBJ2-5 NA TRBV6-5 CASSYGGGRETQYF TGTGCCAGCAGTTACGGAGGGGGCCGGGAGACCCAGTACTTC
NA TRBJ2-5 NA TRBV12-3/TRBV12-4 CASSLDGGETQYF TGTGCCAGCAGTTTGGACGGGGGAGAGACCCAGTACTTC
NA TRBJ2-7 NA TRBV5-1 CASSIRVGEAYEQYF TGCGCCAGCAGCATCAGGGTTGGGGAAGCCTACGAGCAGTACTTC
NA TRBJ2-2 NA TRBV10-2 CATPGGRGSTGELFF TGCGCCACCCCGGGGGGCCGGGGTTCAACTGGGGAGCTGTTTTTT
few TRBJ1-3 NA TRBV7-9 CASSSAGSLGDTIYF TGTGCCAGCAGCTCGGCCGGGAGTCTAGGGGACACCATATATTTT
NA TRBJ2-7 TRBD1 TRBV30 CAWRTGEIYEQYF TGTGCCTGGCGGACAGGGGAAATCTACGAGCAGTACTTC
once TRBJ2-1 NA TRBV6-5 CATEVSGGSYNEQFF TGTGCCACCGAAGTTAGTGGGGGGTCCTACAATGAGCAGTTCTTC
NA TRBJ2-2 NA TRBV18 CASSPVVSATNTGELFF TGTGCCAGCTCACCCGTCGTTAGCGCTACGAACACCGGGGAGCTGTTTTTT
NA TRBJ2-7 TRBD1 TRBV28 CASRHRGEQYF TGTGCCAGCAGACACAGGGGCGAGCAGTACTTC
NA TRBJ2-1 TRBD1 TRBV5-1 CASSLRTGGAIGQFF TGCGCCAGCAGCCTACGGACAGGGGGCGCGATCGGGCAGTTCTTC
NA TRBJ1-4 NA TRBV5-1 CASSLGQTYNEKLFF TGCGCCAGCAGCTTGGGACAGACTTATAATGAAAAACTGTTTTTT
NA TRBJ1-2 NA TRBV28 CASEGSNYGYTF TGTGCCAGCGAGGGATCTAACTATGGCTACACCTTC
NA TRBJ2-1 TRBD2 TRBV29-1 CSVSRTSGRASYNEQFF TGCAGCGTCTCTCGGACTAGCGGGAGGGCGTCCTACAATGAGCAGTTCTTC
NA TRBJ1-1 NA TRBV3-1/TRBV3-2 CASSQRENTEAFF TGTGCCAGCAGCCAAAGAGAGAACACTGAAGCTTTCTTT
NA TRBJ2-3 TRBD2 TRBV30 CAWEVAGVGTQYF TGTGCCTGGGAGGTAGCGGGAGTAGGGACGCAGTATTTT
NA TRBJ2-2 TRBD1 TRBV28 CASARQGGKAGELFF TGTGCCAGCGCACGGCAAGGGGGCAAAGCCGGGGAGCTGTTTTTT
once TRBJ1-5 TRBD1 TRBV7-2 CASSLVTGGNQPQHF TGTGCCAGCAGCTTAGTTACAGGGGGTAACCAGCCCCAGCATTTT
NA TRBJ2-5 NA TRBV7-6 CASSLVGGQETQYF TGTGCCAGCAGCTTAGTAGGGGGCCAAGAGACCCAGTACTTC
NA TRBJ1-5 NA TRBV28 CASSPPGRVNQPQHF TGTGCCAGCAGCCCACCCGGGAGGGTCAACCAGCCCCAGCATTTT
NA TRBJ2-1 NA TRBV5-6 CASSLWSGARGLYNEQFF TGTGCCAGCAGCTTATGGTCCGGGGCCAGGGGCCTATACAATGAGCAGTTCTTC
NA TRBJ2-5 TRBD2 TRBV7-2 CASSLSLLAVQETQYF TGTGCCAGCAGCTTAAGTCTACTAGCGGTACAAGAGACCCAGTACTTC
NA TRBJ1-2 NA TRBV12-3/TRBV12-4 CASSPAAATGYTF TGTGCCAGCAGTCCCGCCGCGGCTACTGGCTACACCTTC
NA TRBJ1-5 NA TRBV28 CASSRYGGGNQPQHF TGTGCCAGCAGCCGGTACGGGGGGGGCAATCAGCCCCAGCATTTT
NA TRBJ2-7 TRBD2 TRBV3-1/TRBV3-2 CASSQDGLAVYEQYF TGTGCCAGCAGCCAAGATGGACTAGCGGTCTACGAGCAGTACTTC
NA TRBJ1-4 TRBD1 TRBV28 CASSTGTDEKLFF TGTGCCAGCAGCACCGGGACAGATGAAAAACTGTTTTTT
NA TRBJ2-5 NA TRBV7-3 CASSLTRQETQYF TGTGCCAGCAGCTTAACCAGGCAAGAGACCCAGTACTTC
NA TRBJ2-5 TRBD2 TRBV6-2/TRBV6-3 CASSSGLAGAQQETQYF TGTGCCAGCAGTTCGGGACTAGCGGGGGCACAACAAGAGACCCAGTACTTC
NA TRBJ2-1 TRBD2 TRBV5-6 CASSPGLAYNEQFF TGTGCCAGCAGCCCAGGACTAGCCTACAATGAGCAGTTCTTC
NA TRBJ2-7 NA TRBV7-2 CASSLRAGRDEQYF TGTGCCAGCAGCTTACGGGCTGGGCGGGACGAGCAGTACTTC
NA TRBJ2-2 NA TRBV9 CASGGPASDRAGTGELFF TGTGCCAGCGGCGGCCCGGCGTCCGACCGGGCGGGCACCGGGGAGCTGTTTTTT
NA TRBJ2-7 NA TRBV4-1 CASSHTFAGSYEQYF TGCGCCAGCAGCCACACTTTCGCAGGCTCCTACGAGCAGTACTTC
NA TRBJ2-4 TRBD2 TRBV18 CASSPQSGGLAKNIQYF TGTGCCAGCTCACCACAGTCGGGGGGACTAGCCAAAAACATTCAGTACTTC
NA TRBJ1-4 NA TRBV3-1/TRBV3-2 CASSHNRGEKLFF TGTGCCAGCAGTCACAATCGGGGTGAAAAACTGTTTTTT
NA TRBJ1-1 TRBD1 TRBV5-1 CASSSDRGQTEAFF TGCGCCAGCAGCTCGGACAGGGGGCAGACTGAAGCTTTCTTT
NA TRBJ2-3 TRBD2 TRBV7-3 CASSLGSGGHPDTQYF TGTGCCAGCAGCTTAGGATCGGGGGGGCATCCAGATACGCAGTATTTT
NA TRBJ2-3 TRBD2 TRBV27 CASPSRDYSADTQYF TGTGCCAGCCCGAGCCGGGACTATTCGGCAGATACGCAGTATTTT
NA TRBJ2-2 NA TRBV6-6 CASSYDRMTGELFF TGTGCCAGCAGTTACGACAGAATGACCGGGGAGCTGTTTTTT
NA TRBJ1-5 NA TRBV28 CASSPDSSNQPQHF TGTGCCAGCAGTCCTGACAGTAGCAATCAGCCCCAGCATTTT
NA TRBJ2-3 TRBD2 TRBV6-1 CASTLAGLTDTQYF TGTGCCAGCACCCTAGCGGGGCTCACAGATACGCAGTATTTT
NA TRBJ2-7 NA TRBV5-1 CASSTTSQGKSYEQYF TGCGCCAGCAGCACAACTTCGCAGGGAAAATCCTACGAGCAGTACTTC
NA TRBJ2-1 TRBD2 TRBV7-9 CASSLAGGFGEQFF TGTGCCAGCAGCCTAGCGGGAGGGTTTGGCGAGCAGTTCTTC
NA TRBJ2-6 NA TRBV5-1 CASSTGLTSGANVLTF TGCGCCAGCAGCACGGGACTGACCTCTGGGGCCAACGTCCTGACTTTC
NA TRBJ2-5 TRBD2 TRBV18 CASSPLAARGQYF TGTGCCAGCTCCCCACTAGCGGCCCGAGGCCAGTACTTC
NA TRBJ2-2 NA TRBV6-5 CASTKVATYTGELFF TGTGCCAGCACCAAAGTGGCCACATACACCGGGGAGCTGTTTTTT
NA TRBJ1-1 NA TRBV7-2 CASSLLTEAFF TGTGCCAGCAGCTTACTCACTGAAGCTTTCTTT
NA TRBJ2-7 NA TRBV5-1 CASSFTSSHEQYF TGCGCCAGCAGCTTTACTAGTTCTCACGAGCAGTACTTC
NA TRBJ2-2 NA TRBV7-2 CASSLVRATGELFF TGTGCCAGCAGCTTAGTTCGCGCAACCGGGGAGCTGTTTTTT
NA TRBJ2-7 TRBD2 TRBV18 CASSPRGLAGPYEQYF TGTGCCAGCTCACCTCGCGGACTAGCGGGACCCTACGAGCAGTACTTC
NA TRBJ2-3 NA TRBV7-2 CASSLFVRTDTQYF TGTGCCAGCAGCTTATTCGTCCGGACAGATACGCAGTATTTT
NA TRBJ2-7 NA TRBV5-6 CASSPGGRSAYEQYF TGTGCCAGCAGCCCGGGGGGCAGGTCCGCCTACGAGCAGTACTTC